This TCR beta chain was captured by sequencing in a study of cytomegalovirus exposure and HLA in healthy donors. Background on the study: Sequencing of 150 million to 200 million T cells in an earlier analysis found approximately 120 million unique TCR beta sequences. Study results and caveats: In a later analysis, at a false discovery rate of 0.05, 16,951 TCR beta sequences were associated with HLA alleles. A classifier reportedly called cytomegalovirus status with high sensitivity and specificity. Common viral pathogens (according to a later analysis) appeared linked to several of the most significant clusters.

Germline V lookup: CDR1 SGHNT, CDR2 YYREEE (reference sequence). This CDR3 is 18 amino acids long. The ends lost 4 bases at V and 0 bases at J; junction bases unmatched: 11. It was with 60 Vbeta and 13 Jbeta primers that the PCR ran. Sequenced by immunoSEQ multiplex PCR; TCRdb stores in-frame clones only, minus some. The table has around 88,000 clones, under 80% seen once. To note about this clone: Its specificity is not known.

The rearrangement uses TRBV5-4 and TRBJ1-5; TRBD1 matches at 9 bases. The sample comprised PBMCs. This clonotype was sampled from a male donor in good health and CMV-seronegative. The CDR3 protein is CASSASGTGTYSNQPQHF. The CDR3 region has the DNA TGTGCCAGCAGCGCGTCCGGGACAGGGACCTATAGCAATCAGCCCCAGCATTTT.